The source of this TCR beta chain is a study of T-cell reconstitution after alpha-beta-depleted transplantation in children (dated by TCRdb to 2016 to 2017). The study in broad terms: Using TCR repertoire profiling, the study followed T-cell immune reconstitution in a quantitative way in children after TCRalphabeta/CD19-depleted allogeneic hematopoietic cell transplantation.

The meaning of the sample's treatment or condition label: allogeneic hematopoietic cell transplantation with graft depleted of TCRalphabeta T cells and CD19 B cells. The children who served as transplant recipients had been given grafts of TCRalphabeta/CD19-depleted allogeneic hematopoietic cells. Looking up the germline V gene yields CDR1 LGHNA and CDR2 YNFKEQ. Ends trimmed: V by 4 bases, J by 4 bases; bases unmatched to a gene: 6. The cysteine opens and the phenylalanine closes a CDR3 of 15 amino acids. The retained sequence is limited to the CDR3, 45 bases, with the frame set at the first base. What the authors observed across the whole study: Apparently early alphabetaT-cell count recovery about two months after transplant reportedly relied on only several hundred rapidly expanded clones derived from non-depleted graft cells. In some patients, high TCRbeta diversity at day 60 was attributed to recipient T cells and intrathymic progenitors that had survived conditioning. Over the following months the frequencies of hyperexpanded clones went down, and after one year T-cell counts and TCRbeta diversity were mostly credited to newly produced T cells.

Libraries were prepared through PCR. The data were produced on an Illumina HiSeq 2500. To normalize quantification of the TCRbeta repertoire, the TCR libraries were built with molecular barcoding that relied on unique molecular identifiers. TCRdb ran its own pipeline on the public reads, namely fastp trimming at Q25 and MiXCR clone calling, and kept in-frame beta chains. Rows are combined by CDR3 protein, so each entry shows the most common genes and DNA. In this sample the table shows 95,000 to 150,000 distinct CDR3 sequences, 23% of which occur a single time. The ten most abundant clones make up approximately 10% of the sample. Turning to this clonotype: The antigen it recognizes is unknown. Per-base quality was not reported, and no clone a single base away is much larger than it.

The sequenced sample was PBMCs, mostly from graft donor cells, obtained 180 days after TCRalphabeta/CD19-depleted stem cell transplant. The source of this sequence is a male patient between 2 and 10 years old who had a stem cell transplant for chronic granulomatous disease, so the T cells may come from the graft donor. In this chain, TRBV4-2 is recombined with TRBJ2-3; a stretch of 9 junction bases matches TRBD2. The bases read TGTGCCAGCAGCCGGACCGTAGCGGGAGCAGATACGCAGTATTTT. Its translation is CASSRTVAGADTQYF.